This T cell receptor beta chain was documented in a study of T-cell reconstitution after alpha-beta-depleted transplantation in children (dated by TCRdb to the mid-2010s). In the study overall: Using TCR repertoire profiling, the study quantitatively followed how T-cell immune reconstitution unfolded in children after TCRalphabeta/CD19-depleted allogeneic hematopoietic cell transplantation.

This clonotype was seen a few times. The antigen it binds to is not known. Base quality data are lacking; no much larger clone is found one base away. The method behind the library was PCR. Sequencing instrument: Illumina HiSeq 2500. TCR library preparation used molecular barcoding, with unique molecular identifiers applied to normalize quantification of the TCRbeta repertoire. Clones were called with MiXCR by TCRdb after fastp trimmed the public reads at Q25, and only in-frame beta chains were retained. When rows share a CDR3 protein, they turn into one entry using the most common DNA and genes. This sample comprises a few hundred thousand distinct CDR3 sequences, 9% to 12% of them detected only once. Together, the top ten hold 2% to 3% of the sample. V lost 2 bases and J lost 0 bases; the stretch between them is 17 bases long. Inclusive of the bounding cysteine and phenylalanine, the CDR3 is 16 residues long. The CDR3 DNA has 48 bases and is translated from base 1. The germline V gene (reference sequence) supplies CDR1 DFQATT and CDR2 SNEGSKA.

The receptor was isolated from a human donor who donated a stem cell graft to a child with acute lymphoblastic leukemia. The sequenced sample was PBMCs from the stem cell graft donor, obtained from the stem cell graft. The rearrangement joined TRBV20-1 to TRBJ2-7; the D segment is perhaps TRBD1 or TRBD2, each sharing 5 matched bases. The CDR3 reads as follows: CSARSTWDGLSYEQYF. The bases are TGCAGTGCTAGATCGACGTGGGACGGACTCTCCTACGAGCAGTACTTC.